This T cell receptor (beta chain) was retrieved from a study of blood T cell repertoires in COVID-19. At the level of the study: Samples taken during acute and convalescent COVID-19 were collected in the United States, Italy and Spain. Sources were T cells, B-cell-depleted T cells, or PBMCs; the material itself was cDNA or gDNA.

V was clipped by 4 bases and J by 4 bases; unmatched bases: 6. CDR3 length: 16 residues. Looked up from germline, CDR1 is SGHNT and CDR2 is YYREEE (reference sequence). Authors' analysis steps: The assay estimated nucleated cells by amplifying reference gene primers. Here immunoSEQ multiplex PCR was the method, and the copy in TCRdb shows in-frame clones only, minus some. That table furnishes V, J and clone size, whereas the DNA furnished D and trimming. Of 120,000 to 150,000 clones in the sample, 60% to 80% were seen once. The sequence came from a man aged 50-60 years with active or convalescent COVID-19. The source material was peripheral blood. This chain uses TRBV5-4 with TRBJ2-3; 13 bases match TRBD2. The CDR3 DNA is TGTGCCAGCAGCAGAGGACTAGCGGGAGAAGCAGATACGCAGTATTTT. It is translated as CASSRGLAGEADTQYF.